This T cell receptor beta chain emerged from a study of CD4 T cells in relation to SARS-CoV-2 and coronaviruses (dated by TCRdb to 2020 to 2023). At the level of the whole study: Shared crossreactive spike epitopes were mapped to their HLA restriction using patient-derived lymphoblastoid cell lines. Memory CD4+ T cell crossreactivity between SARS-CoV-2 and common cold coronavirus spike proteins was assessed at the TCR clonotype level in the study. The Adaptive Biotechnologies TCR-sequencing kit was used to sequence samples from three pre-COVID donors and the naive versus memory experiments, whereas other data were Illumina-based. A different, Illumina-based TCR-beta assay was used to sequence expansion assays from other donors in the study.

Deep-resolution immunoSEQ TCR-beta sequencing was performed on DNA from uncultured naive and memory CD4+ T cells. The study's processing was this. During preprocessing, nonproductive sequences were removed, along with CDR3s that did not begin with C, did not end with F or W, or were shorter than 7 amino acids. Cultured and uncultured naive and memory CD4+ repertoires were searched for previously identified spike- and CEF-reactive CDR3s. After three terminal residues were trimmed from each end, CDR3 homology was quantified as pairwise Levenshtein distance using the stringdist R package. Here the immuneACCESS table is served through TCRdb, limited to in-frame sequences with V and J called. Missing clones are a known gap in these copies; in checked studies unresolved V genes cover under half, and the rest lacks a known reason. V, J and clone size are taken as reported in that table, and D and trimming were inferred from the DNA itself. The sample table holds 65,000 or so clones, of which approximately 87% were seen once. Clones ranked in the top ten supply around 1.7% of the sample.

In regard to this clone: Its antigen is unknown. Per-base quality was not reported, and no clone a single base away is much larger than it.

Including the terminal cysteine and phenylalanine, the CDR3 comprises 15 residues. Just CDR3 DNA is preserved here, 45 bases in frame from base 1. V and J are truncated by 4 bases and 2 bases respectively, leaving an intervening sequence of 15 bases. Points the paper makes about the study in general: Small numbers of patients and of tested TCRs limited the study. Because no donor provided both pre-pandemic and post-infection samples, tracing the source of pre-existing responses was limited. In about 71% of donors, memory CD4+ clonotypes turned up that crossrecognized SARS-CoV-2 and at least one common cold coronavirus spike. Because the crossreactivity analysis focused on spike protein, crossreactivity against other viral proteins was not assessed. Naive versus memory sequencing indicated the assay detects memory recall responses rather than primary responses primed during culture. Significantly weaker SARS-CoV-2-driven expansion was shown by crossreactive clones than by monoreactive clones, consistent with antigenic imprinting.

CD4+ T cells from unexposed donors were collected before the COVID-19 pandemic (2011-2018). Naive and memory CD4+ T cells were separated from cryopreserved PBMCs through CD4 enrichment, which was followed by EasySep naive CD4+ T cell enrichment. The leukapheresis product for the unexposed donors was obtained through commercial purchase. Ficoll-Paque PLUS gradient centrifugation was used to isolate PBMCs from leukapheresis product or whole blood. PBMCs were either used fresh in the expansion assay or cryopreserved at -140 degrees C. The QIAamp Micro DNA Kit was used to extract genomic DNA from the CD4+ T cells.

The sequence links TRBV5-3 to TRBJ2-5; a tentative D call is TRBD2 (6 bases match). TRBV5-3 qualifies as an ORF whose function is uncertain. The sequencing input was memory CD4+ T cells from PBMCs. This specimen's cell subset or site label, per the study, means: memory (non-naive) CD4+ T cells. The receptor was isolated from a human donor in good health. The CDR3 amino acid sequence is: CARSRDCTLQETQYF. The sequence in DNA is TGTGCCAGAAGCCGGGACTGCACCCTTCAAGAGACCCAGTACTTC.